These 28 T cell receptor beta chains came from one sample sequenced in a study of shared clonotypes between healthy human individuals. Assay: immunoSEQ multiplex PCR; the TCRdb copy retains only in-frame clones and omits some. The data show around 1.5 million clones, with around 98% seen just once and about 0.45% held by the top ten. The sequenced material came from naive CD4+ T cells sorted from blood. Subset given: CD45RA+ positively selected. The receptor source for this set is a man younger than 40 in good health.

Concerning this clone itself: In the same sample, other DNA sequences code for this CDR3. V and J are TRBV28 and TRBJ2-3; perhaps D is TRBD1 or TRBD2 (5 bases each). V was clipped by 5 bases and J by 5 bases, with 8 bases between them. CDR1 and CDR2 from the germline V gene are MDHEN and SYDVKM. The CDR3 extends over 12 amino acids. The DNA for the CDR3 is TGTGCCAGCAGTCTTGGGGGAGATACGCAGTATTTT. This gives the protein CASSLGGDTQYF.

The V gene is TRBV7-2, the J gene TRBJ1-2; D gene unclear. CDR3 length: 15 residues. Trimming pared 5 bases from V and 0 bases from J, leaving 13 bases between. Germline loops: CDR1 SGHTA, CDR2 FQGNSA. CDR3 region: CASSPHRAPNYGYTF. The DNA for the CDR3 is TGTGCCAGCAGCCCTCACCGGGCCCCTAACTATGGCTACACCTTC.

The CDR3 bases are TGTGCCAGCAGCTTCTCCGGGACAGGGGGTTCTGAGCAGTTCTTC. It specifies CASSFSGTGGSEQFF. The rearrangement uses TRBV11-3 and TRBJ2-1, with 11 positions matching TRBD1. The germline CDR1 and CDR2 sequences are SGHNT and YENEEA. The CDR3 consists of 15 residues. Trimming cost V 3 bases and J 9 bases; bases outside gene matches: 7. The full variable domain, its missing parts supplied by reference TRBV11-3 and TRBJ2-1, is EAGVVQSPRYKIIEKKQPVAFWCNPISGHNTLYWYLQNLGQGPELLIRYENEEAVDDSQLPKDRFSAERLKGVDSTLKIQPAELGDSAVYLCASSFSGTGGSEQFFGPGTRLTVL.

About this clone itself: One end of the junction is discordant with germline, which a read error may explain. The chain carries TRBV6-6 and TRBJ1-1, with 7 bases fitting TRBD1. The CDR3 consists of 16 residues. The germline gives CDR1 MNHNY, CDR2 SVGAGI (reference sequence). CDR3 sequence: CASSLRQGGVKTEAFF. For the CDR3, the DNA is TGTGCCAGCAGTCTCCGACAGGGCGGTGTGAAAACTGAAGCTTTCTTT.

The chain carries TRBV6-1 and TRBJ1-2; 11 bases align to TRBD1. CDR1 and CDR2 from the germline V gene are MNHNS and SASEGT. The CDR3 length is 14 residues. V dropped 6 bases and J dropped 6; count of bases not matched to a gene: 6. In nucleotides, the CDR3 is TGTGCCAGCAGGCAGGGACAGGGGGTCGATGGCTACACCTTC. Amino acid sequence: CASRQGQGVDGYTF.

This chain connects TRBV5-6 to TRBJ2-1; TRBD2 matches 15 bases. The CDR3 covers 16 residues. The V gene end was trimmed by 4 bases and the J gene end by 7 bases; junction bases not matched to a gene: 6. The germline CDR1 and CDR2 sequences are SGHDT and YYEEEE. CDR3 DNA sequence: TGTGCCAGCAGCCCTATAGGACTAGCGGGAGGGAATGAGCAGTTCTTC. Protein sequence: CASSPIGLAGGNEQFF.

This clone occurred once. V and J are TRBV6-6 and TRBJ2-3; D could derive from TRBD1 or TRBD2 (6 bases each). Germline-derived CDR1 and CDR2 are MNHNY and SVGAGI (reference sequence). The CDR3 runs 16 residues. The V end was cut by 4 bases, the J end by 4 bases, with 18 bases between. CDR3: CASSFGGEGVSDTQYF. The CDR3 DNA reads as TGTGCCAGCAGTTTCGGGGGCGAGGGGGTATCAGATACGCAGTATTTT.

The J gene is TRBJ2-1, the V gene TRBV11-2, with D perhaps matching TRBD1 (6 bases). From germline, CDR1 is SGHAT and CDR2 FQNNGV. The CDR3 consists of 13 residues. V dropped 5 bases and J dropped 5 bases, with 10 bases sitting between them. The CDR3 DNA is TGTGCCAGCAGCATTTACAGGGACAATGAGCAGTTCTTC. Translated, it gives CASSIYRDNEQFF. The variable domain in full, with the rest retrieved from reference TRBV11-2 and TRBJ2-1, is EAGVAQSPRYKIIEKRQSVAFWCNPISGHATLYWYQQILGQGPKLLIQFQNNGVVDDSQLPKDRFSAERLKGVDSTLKIQPAKLEDSAVYLCASSIYRDNEQFFGPGTRLTVL.

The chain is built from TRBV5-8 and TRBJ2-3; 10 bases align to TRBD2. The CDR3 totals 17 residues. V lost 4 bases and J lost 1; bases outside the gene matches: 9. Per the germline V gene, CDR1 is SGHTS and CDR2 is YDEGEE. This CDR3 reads CASSQRTSGARTDTQYF. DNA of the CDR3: TGTGCCAGCAGCCAGCGGACTAGCGGAGCTCGCACAGATACGCAGTATTTT.

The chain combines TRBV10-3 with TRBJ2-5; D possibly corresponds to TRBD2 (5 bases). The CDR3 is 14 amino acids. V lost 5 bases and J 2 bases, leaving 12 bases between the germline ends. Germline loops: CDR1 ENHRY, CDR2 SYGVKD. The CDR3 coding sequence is TGTGCCATCAGTCAATCCGGGGAGCAAGAGACCCAGTACTTC. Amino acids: CAISQSGEQETQYF.

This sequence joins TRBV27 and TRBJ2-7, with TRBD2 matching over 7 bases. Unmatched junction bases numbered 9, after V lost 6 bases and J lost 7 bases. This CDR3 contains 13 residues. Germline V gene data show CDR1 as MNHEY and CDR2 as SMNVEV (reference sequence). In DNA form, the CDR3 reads TGTGCCAGCAGCCCCACGGGACTATTTGAGCAGTACTTC. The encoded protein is CASSPTGLFEQYF.

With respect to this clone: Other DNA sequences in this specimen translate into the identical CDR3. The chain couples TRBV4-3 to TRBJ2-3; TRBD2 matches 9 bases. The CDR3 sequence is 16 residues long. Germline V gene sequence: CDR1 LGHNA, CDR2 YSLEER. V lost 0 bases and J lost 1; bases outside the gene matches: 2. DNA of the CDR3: TGCGCCAGCAGCCAAGACTTAGCGGGAGGCACAGATACGCAGTATTTT. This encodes CASSQDLAGGTDTQYF.

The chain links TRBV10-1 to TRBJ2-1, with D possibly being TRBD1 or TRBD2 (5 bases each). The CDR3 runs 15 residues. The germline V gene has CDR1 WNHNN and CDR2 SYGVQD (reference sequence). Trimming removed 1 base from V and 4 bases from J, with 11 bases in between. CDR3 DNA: TGCGCCAGCAGTGAGTACGAGGGGCCATACAATGAGCAGTTCTTC. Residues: CASSEYEGPYNEQFF.

CDR3 sequence reads: CASSSGPITETQYF. The CDR3 bases are TGCGCCAGCAGTAGCGGACCTATAACCGAGACCCAGTACTTC. The chain has TRBV5-1 and TRBJ2-5; TRBD2 is a possible D gene (6 bases). Germline CDR1 reads SGHRS; CDR2 reads YFSETQ. V shed 5 bases and J shed 5 bases, with 16 bases lying between them. The CDR3 is 14 amino acids.

CDR3 amino acids: CASSDTGDQPQHF. The CDR3 DNA sequence: TGCGCCAGCAGCGACACAGGGGACCAGCCCCAGCATTTT. V is TRBV5-1 and J is TRBJ1-5, with 7 bases aligning to TRBD1. The germline CDR1 and CDR2 sequences are SGHRS and YFSETQ. The J segment lost 7 bases and the V segment lost 4 bases, leaving 5 bases of the junction unmatched. This CDR3 has 13 residues.

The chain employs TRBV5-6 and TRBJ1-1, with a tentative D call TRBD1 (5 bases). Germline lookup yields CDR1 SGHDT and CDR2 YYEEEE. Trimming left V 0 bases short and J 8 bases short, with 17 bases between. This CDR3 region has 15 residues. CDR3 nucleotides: TGTGCCAGCAGCTTGGGGCGCCTGGGGACGGGCGAAGCTTTCTTT. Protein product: CASSLGRLGTGEAFF.

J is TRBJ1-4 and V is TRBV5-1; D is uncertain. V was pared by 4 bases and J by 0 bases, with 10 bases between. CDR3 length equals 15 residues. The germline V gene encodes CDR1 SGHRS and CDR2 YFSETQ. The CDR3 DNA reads TGCGCCAGCAGCGAACAAGGTCCAACTAATGAAAAACTGTTTTTT. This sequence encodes CASSEQGPTNEKLFF.

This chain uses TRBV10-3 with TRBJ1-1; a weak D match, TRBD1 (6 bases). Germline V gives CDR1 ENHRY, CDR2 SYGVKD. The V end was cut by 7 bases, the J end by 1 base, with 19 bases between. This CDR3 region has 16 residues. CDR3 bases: TGTGCCATCACCGCGGGCCCAGGGGCCCCGAACACTGAAGCTTTCTTT. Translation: CAITAGPGAPNTEAFF.

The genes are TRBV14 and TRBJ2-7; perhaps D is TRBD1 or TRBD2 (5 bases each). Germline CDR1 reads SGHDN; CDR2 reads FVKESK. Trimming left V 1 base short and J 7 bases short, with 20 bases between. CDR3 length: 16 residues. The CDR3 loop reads CASSQVATALRGEQYF. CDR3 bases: TGTGCCAGCAGCCAAGTGGCGACTGCCTTGAGGGGAGAGCAGTACTTC.

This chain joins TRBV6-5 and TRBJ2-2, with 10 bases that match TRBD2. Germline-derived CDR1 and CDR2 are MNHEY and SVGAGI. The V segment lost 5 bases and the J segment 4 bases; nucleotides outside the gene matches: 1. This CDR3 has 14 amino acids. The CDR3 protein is CASSRTSGTGELFF. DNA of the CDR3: TGTGCCAGCAGTAGGACTAGCGGCACCGGGGAGCTGTTTTTT.

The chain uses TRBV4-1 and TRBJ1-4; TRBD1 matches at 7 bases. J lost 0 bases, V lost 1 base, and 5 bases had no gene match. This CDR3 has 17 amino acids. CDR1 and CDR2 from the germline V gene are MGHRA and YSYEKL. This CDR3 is CASSQAGQGATNEKLFF. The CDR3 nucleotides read TGCGCCAGCAGCCAAGCAGGGCAGGGGGCAACTAATGAAAAACTGTTTTTT.

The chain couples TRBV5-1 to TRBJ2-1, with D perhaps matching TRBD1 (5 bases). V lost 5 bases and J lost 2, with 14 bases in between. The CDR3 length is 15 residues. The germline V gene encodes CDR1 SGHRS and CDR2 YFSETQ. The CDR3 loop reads CASRGERGAYNEQFF. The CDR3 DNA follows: TGCGCCAGCAGAGGGGAAAGGGGTGCCTACAATGAGCAGTTCTTC.

This chain's CDR3 is CAWSGGQGKTVYEQYF. Written as DNA, the CDR3 is TGTGCCTGGAGTGGAGGACAGGGGAAGACAGTCTACGAGCAGTACTTC. This chain connects TRBV30 to TRBJ2-7; 9 bases align to TRBD1. Germline trimming cut 1 base from V and 3 bases from J; bases unmatched to any gene: 10. Germline values: CDR1 GTSNPN, CDR2 SVGIG (reference sequence). This CDR3 contains 16 residues.

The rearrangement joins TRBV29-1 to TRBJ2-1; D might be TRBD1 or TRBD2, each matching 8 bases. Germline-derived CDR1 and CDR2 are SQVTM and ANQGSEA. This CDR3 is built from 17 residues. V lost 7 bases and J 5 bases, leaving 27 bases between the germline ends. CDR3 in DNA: TGCAGCGGTCGGGGCAGGGGGCGTCTAGCGGGTAACAATGAGCAGTTCTTC. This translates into CSGRGRGRLAGNNEQFF.

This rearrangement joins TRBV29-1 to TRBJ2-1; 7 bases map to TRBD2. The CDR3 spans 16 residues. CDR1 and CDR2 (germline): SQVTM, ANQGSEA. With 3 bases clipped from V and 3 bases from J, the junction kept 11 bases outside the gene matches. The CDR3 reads CSVDRSLAAYYNEQFF. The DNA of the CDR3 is TGCAGCGTTGATCGTTCCCTAGCGGCCTACTACAATGAGCAGTTCTTC.

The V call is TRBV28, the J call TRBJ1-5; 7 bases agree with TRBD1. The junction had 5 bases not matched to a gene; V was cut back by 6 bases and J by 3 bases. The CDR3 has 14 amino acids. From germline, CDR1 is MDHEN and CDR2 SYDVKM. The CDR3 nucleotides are TGTGCCAGCAGCACAACAGGGGTCAATCAGCCCCAGCATTTT. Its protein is CASSTTGVNQPQHF.

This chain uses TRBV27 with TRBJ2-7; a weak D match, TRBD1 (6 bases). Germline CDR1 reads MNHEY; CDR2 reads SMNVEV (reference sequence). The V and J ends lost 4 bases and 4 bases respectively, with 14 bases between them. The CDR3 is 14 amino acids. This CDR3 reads CASSWTYRVYEQYF. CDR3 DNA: TGTGCCAGCAGTTGGACCTACAGGGTGTACGAGCAGTACTTC.

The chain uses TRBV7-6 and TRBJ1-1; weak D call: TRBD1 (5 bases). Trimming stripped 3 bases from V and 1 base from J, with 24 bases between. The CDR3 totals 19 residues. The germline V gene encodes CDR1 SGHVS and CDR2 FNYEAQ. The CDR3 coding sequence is TGTGCCAGCAGCTTGCGGCAGATTGTGGCGATGGGGGGGAACACTGAAGCTTTCTTT. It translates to CASSLRQIVAMGGNTEAFF.